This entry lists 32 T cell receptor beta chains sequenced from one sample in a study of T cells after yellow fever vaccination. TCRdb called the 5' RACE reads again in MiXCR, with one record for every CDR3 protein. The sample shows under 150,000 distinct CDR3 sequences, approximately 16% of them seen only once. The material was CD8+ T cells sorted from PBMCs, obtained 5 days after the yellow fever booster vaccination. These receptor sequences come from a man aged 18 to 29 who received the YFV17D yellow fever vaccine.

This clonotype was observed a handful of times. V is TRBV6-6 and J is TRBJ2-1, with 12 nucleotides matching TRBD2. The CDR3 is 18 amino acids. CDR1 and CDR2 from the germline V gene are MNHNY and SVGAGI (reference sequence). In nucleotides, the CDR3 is TGTGCGGTCGGTGGGCTAGCGGGGGGGACGGGCTCCTACAATGAGCAGTTCTTC. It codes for CAVGGLAGGTGSYNEQFF.

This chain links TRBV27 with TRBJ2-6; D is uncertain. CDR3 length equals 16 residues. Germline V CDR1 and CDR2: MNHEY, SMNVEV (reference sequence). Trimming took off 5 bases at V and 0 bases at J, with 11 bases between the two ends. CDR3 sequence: CASSPEWSSGANVLTF. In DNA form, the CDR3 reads TGTGCCAGCAGTCCCGAGTGGAGCTCTGGGGCCAACGTCCTGACTTTC.

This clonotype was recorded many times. The CDR3 DNA reads as TGTGCCAGCAGTGCTAGCGGGGACACCGGGGAGCTGTTTTTT. It specifies CASSASGDTGELFF. This rearrangement joins TRBV6-4 to TRBJ2-2; 9 bases fit TRBD2. The trim removed 4 bases at V and 3 bases at J, leaving 0 bases unmatched. Germline V lookup: CDR1 MRHNA, CDR2 SNTAGT. CDR3 length: 14 amino acids.

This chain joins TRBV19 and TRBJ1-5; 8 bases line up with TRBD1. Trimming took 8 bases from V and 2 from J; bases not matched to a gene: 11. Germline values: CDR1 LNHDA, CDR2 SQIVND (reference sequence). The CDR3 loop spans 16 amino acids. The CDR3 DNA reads TGTGCCAGTTCGAGCCTCACAGGGGGTGGCAATCAGCCCCAGCATTTT. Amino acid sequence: CASSSLTGGGNQPQHF. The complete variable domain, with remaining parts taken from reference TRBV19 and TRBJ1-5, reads DGGITQSPKYLFRKEGQNVTLSCEQNLNHDAMYWYRQDPGQGLRLIYYSQIVNDFQKGDIAEGYSVSREKKESFPLTVTSAQKNPTAFYLCASSSLTGGGNQPQHFGDGTRLSIL.

The CDR3 here is CASSTTGFGTEAFF. CDR3 bases: TGTGCCAGCAGTACGACAGGGTTCGGCACTGAAGCTTTCTTT. The chain has TRBV12-3 or TRBV12-4 and TRBJ1-1; 7 bases line up with TRBD1. Germline trimming cut 5 bases from V and 4 bases from J; bases unmatched to any gene: 7. CDR3 length: 14 amino acids.

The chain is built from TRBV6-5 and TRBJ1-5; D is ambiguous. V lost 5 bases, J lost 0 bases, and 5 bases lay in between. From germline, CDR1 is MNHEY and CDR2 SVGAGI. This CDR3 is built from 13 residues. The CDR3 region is CASSVDSNQPQHF. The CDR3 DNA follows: TGTGCCAGCAGTGTAGATAGCAATCAGCCCCAGCATTTT.

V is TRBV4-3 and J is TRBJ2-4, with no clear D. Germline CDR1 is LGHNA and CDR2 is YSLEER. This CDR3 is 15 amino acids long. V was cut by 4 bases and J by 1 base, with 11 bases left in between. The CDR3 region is CASSPGWVAKNIQYF. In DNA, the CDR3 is TGCGCCAGCAGCCCCGGTTGGGTGGCCAAAAACATTCAGTACTTC.

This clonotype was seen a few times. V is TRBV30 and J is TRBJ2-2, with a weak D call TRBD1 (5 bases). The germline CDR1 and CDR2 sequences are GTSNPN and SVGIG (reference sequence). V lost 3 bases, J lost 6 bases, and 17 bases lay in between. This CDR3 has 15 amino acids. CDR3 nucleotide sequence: TGTGCCTGGAGCCAATCCCAGGGATTGGCCGGGGAGCTGTTTTTT. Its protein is CAWSQSQGLAGELFF.

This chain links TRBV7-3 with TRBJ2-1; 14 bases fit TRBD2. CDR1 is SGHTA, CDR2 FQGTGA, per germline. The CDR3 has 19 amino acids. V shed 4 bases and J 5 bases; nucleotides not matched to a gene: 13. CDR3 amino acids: CASSSKPRLAGGPHNEQFF. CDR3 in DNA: TGTGCCAGCAGCTCCAAGCCCCGACTAGCGGGGGGGCCCCACAATGAGCAGTTCTTC.

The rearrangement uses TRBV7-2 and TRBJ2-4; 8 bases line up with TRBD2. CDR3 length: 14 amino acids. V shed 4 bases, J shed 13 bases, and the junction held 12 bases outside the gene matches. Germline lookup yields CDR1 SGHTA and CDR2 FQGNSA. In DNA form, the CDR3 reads TGTGCCAGCAGCTCCCCCTCCAGCGGGGGAGGGCAGTACTTC. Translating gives CASSSPSSGGGQYF.

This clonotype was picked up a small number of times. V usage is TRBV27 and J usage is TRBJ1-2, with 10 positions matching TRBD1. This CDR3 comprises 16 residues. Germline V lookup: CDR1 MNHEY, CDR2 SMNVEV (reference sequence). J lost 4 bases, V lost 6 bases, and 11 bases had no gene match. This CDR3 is CASSWDRGTVGYGYTF. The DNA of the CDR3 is TGTGCCAGCAGCTGGGACAGGGGAACGGTTGGCTATGGCTACACCTTC.

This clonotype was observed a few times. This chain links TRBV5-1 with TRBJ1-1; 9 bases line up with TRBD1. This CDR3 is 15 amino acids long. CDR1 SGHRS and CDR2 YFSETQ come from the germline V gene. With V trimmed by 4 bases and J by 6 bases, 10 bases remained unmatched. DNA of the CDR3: TGCGCCAGCAGCCCGCAACAGGGGGCTGGGGCTGAAGCTTTCTTT. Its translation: CASSPQQGAGAEAFF. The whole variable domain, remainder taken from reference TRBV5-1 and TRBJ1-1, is KAGVTQTPRYLIKTRGQQVTLSCSPISGHRSVSWYQQTPGQGLQFLFEYFSETQRNKGNFPGRFSGRQFSNSRSEMNVSTLELGDSALYLCASSPQQGAGAEAFFGQGTRLTVV.

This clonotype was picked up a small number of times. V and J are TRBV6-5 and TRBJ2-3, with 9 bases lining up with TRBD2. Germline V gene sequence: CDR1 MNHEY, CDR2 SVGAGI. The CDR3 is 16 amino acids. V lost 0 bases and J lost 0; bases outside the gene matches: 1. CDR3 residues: CASSYSTSGSTDTQYF. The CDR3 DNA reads TGTGCCAGCAGTTACTCGACTAGCGGAAGCACAGATACGCAGTATTTT.

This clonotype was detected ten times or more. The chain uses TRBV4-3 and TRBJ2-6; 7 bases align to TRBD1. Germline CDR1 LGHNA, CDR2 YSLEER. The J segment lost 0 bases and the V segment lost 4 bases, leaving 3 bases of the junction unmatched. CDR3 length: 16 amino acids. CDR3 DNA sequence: TGCGCCAGCAGCCCTCGGGACAGCTCTGGGGCCAACGTCCTGACTTTC. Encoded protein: CASSPRDSSGANVLTF.

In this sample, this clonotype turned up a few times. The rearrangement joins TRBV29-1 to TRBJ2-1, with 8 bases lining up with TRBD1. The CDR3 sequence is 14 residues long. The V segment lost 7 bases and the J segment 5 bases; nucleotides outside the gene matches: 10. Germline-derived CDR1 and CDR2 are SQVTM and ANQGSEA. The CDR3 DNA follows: TGCAGCGCCATCGACAGGGGTTCAAACAATGAGCAGTTCTTC. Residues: CSAIDRGSNNEQFF.

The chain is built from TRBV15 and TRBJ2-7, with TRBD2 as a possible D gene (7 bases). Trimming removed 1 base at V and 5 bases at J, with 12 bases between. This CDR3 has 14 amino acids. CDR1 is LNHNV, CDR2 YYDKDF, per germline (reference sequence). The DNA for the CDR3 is TGTGCCACCAGCAGAGTTGGCGGGGGCGACGAGCAGTACTTC. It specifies CATSRVGGGDEQYF.

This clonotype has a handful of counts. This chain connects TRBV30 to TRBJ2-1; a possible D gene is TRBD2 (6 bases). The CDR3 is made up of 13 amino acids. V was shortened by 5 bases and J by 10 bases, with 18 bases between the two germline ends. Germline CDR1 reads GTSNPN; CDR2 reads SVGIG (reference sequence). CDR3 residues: CAWDLAGLREQFF. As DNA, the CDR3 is TGTGCCTGGGACCTCGCGGGGCTCCGGGAGCAGTTCTTC.

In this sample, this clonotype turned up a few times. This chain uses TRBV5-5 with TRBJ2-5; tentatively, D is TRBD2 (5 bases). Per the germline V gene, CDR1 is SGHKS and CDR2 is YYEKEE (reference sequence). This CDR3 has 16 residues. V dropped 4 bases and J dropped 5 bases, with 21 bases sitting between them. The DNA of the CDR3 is TGTGCCAGCAGCCCGATTCCGGGGTGGGCCCAGGAGACCCAGTACTTC. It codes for CASSPIPGWAQETQYF.

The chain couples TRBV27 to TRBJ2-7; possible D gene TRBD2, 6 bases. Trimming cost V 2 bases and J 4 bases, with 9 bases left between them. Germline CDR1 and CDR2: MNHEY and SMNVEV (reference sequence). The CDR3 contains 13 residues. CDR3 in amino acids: CASSLQSGYEQYF. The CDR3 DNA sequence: TGTGCCAGCAGTTTACAAAGCGGGTACGAGCAGTACTTC.

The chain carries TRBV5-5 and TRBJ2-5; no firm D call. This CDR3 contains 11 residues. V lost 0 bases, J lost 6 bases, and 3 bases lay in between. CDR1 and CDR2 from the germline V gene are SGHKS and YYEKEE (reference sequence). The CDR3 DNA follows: TGTGCCAGCAGCTTGGGGCAGACCCAGTACTTC. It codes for CASSLGQTQYF.

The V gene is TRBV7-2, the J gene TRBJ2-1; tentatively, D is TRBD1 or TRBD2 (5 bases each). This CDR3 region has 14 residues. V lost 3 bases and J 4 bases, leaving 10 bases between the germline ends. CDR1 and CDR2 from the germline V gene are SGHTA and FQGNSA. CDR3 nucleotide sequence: TGTGCCAGCAGCTTTGTGGGGGTATACAATGAGCAGTTCTTC. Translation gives CASSFVGVYNEQFF.

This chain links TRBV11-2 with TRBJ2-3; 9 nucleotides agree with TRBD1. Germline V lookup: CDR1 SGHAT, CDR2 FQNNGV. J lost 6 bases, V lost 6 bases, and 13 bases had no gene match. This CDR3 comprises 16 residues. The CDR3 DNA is TGTGCCAGCAGAAAGACGGGACAGGGCTTCAGGGATACGCAGTATTTT. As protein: CASRKTGQGFRDTQYF.

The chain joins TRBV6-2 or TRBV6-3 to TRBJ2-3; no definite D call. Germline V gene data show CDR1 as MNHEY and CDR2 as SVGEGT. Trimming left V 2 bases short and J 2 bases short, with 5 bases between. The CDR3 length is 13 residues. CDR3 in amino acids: CASSYTVTDTQYF. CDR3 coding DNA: TGTGCCAGCAGTTACACCGTCACAGATACGCAGTATTTT.

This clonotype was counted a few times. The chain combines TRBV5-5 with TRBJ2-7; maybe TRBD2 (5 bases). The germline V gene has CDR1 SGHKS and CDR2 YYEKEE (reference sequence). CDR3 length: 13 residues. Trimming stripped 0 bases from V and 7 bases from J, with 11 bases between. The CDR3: CASSLVRSGEQYF. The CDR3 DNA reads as TGTGCCAGCAGCTTGGTGAGGTCGGGGGAGCAGTACTTC.

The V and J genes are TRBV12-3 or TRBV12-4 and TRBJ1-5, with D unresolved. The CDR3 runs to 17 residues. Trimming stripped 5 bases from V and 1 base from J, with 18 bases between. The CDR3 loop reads CASSDEGGSHSNQPQHF. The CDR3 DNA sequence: TGTGCCAGCAGTGACGAGGGAGGGAGTCACAGCAATCAGCCCCAGCATTTT.

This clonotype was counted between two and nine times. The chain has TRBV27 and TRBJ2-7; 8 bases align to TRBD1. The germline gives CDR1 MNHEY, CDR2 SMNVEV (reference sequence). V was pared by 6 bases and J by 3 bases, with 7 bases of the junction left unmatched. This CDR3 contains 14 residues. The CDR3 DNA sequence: TGTGCCAGCAGCCACTTAGGACAGGGCTACGAGCAGTACGTC. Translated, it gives CASSHLGQGYEQYV.

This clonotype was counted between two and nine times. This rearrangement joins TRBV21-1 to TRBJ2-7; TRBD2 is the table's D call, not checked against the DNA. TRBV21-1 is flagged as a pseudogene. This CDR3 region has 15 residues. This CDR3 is CASSDGLANSYEQYV. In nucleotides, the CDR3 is TGTGCCAGCAGCGACGGACTGGCAAACTCCTACGAGCAGTACGTC.

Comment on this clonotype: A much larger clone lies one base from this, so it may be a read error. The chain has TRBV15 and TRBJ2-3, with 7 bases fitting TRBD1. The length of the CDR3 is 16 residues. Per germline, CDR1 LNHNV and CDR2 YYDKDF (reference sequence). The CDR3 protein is CATSSPQGYPTDTHYF. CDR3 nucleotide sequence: TGTGCCACCAGCAGTCCACAGGGGTACCCCACAGATACGCACTATTTT.

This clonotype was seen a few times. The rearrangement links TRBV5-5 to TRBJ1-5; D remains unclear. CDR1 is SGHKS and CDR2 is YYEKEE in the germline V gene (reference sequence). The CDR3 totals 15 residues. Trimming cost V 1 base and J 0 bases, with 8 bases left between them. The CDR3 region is CASSLSGYSNQPQHF. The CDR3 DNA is TGTGCCAGCAGCTTGAGTGGATATAGCAATCAGCCCCAGCATTTT.

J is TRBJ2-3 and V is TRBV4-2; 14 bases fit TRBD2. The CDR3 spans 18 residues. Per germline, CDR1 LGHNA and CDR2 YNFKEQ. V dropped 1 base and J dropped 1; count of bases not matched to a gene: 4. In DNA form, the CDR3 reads TGTGCCAGCAGCCAAGCTTGGGGACTAGCGGGGGGCACAGATACGCAGTATTTT. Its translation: CASSQAWGLAGGTDTQYF.

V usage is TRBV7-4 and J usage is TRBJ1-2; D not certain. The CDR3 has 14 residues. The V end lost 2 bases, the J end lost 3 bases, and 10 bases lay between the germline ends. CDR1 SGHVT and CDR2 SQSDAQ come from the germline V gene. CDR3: CASSLLPPDYGYTF. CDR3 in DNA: TGTGCCAGCAGCTTATTACCCCCGGACTATGGCTACACCTTC. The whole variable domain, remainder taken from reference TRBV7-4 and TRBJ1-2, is GAGVSQSPRYKVAKRGRDVALRCDSISGHVTLYWYRQTLGQGSEVLTYSQSDAQRDKSGRPSGRFSAERPERSVSTLKIQRTEQGDSAVYLCASSLLPPDYGYTFGSGTRLTVV.

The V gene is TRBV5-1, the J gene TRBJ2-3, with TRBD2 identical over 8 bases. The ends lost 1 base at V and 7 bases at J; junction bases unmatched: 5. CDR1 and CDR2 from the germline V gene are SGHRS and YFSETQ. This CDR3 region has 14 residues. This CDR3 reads CASSLRGGANTQYF. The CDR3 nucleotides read TGCGCCAGCAGCTTGCGGGGGGGGGCAAATACGCAGTATTTT.